Described below is a single T cell receptor (beta chain) sequence and its context. It has no known antigen specificity. Per-nucleotide qualities are absent, and no much larger clonotype sits a single base away. The data derive from a study of cytomegalovirus exposure and HLA in healthy donors (dated by TCRdb to the late 2010s). Broadly, across the study: According to an earlier analysis of around 600 of the donors, about 179 million T cells yielded 117 million unique TCR beta sequences and around 280 Gb of sequence data. About 310 gigabases of sequencing data and approximately 85 million unique TCR sequences were included in an early release covering roughly 600 HLA-typed donors. The study aimed to test whether signatures of past pathogen exposure could be identified by cataloging public T cell receptors. Donor age, sex, ethnicity and CMV serostatus were collected together with the repertoire data. An earlier analysis of some 600 of the donors applied high-throughput TCR beta sequencing to assess whether each TCR beta V gene segment acted as functional or pseudogenic. In a later genetic analysis, genome-wide SNP genotypes for about 60% of the 666 donors were used, and that subset was treated as a discovery cohort. In a later analysis, previously published TCR beta repertoires from 666 donors were re-analyzed and high-resolution HLA genotyping was added so that TCR occurrence patterns could be studied. To predict cytomegalovirus infection status, the study combined high-throughput TCR immunosequencing, statistical association of individual TCRs with disease status, and machine learning. Among the roughly 400 genotyped donors, around 79% belonged to the genetic ancestry cluster associated with self-reported Caucasian donors. Using immunosequencing, the study profiled T cell repertoires from around 670 subjects and related those repertoires to cytomegalovirus serostatus. All discovery cohort repertoires had been generated using a single sequencing platform. HLA typing included class I and class II loci at four-digit resolution. In the later analysis, no new phenotypic data were used to find candidate immune exposures; instead, reliance was placed on TCR beta sequences and their occurrence across donors. About five DR-DQ haplotypes were treated as single units for association and clustering because of strong linkage in the cohort. Typing coverage differed by locus: A, B, C, DRB1 and DQB1 were typed in about 629-630 donors, DQA1 in around 500, DPA1 in nearly 610, and DPB1 in 400 to 480. Among 300 to 450 genotyped donors of the cohort, an average of approximately 230,000 unique TCR beta nucleotide sequences were sequenced per donor, around 20% of them non-productive. In addition to the first cohort of 666 subjects, a separate validation cohort of approximately 130 different subjects was used. Broader findings and caveats from the paper: When HLA alleles, especially DR and DQ, strongly co-occurred, TCR associations were difficult to assign to individual alleles. In vitro tests confirmed that a few of the cytomegalovirus-associated TCR beta chains recognize cytomegalovirus antigens. Most TCR sequences were seen in very few donors, while some public TCRs were found in many individuals. In a later analysis, HLA-associated TCR beta chains showed more clonal expansion and lower generation probabilities than non-associated chains that were equally common. A later analysis found that most CMV-associated TCR beta chains appeared HLA-restricted, with HLA associations seemingly driven largely by CMV exposure. The earlier analysis of 450 to 700 of the donors excluded seventeen rarely observed V segments, including chromosome 9 orphons, because counts were too low. CMV serostatus was the only immune exposure information available for the cohort. The authors suggested that the approach could potentially be extended to other disease states and immunological phenotypes. Correlated functional status among segregating V segments might reflect linkage disequilibrium, but an unknown experimental factor could not be ruled out. In this cohort, only TCR beta chains were sequenced, and detectable features were limited by the absence of alpha or paired-chain data. According to a later analysis, TCR association rates differed among HLA loci, with DRB1 alleles showing the most associated TCRs and HLA-C alleles showing the fewest. A further reported finding was that TCR beta sequences accurately predicted the HLA-A and HLA-B alleles for most subjects in the first cohort. The 87-base-pair reads could not distinguish some IMGT-functional V segments, including TRBV6-2 and TRBV6-3, so those segments were excluded. A cluster of highly shared sequence variants was judged likely to represent a technical artifact of the sequencing pipeline. An earlier analysis of approximately 500 of the donors showed that most TCR beta V segments appeared in productive rearrangements either about 87% or about 30% of the time, which broadly matched IMGT annotations. A later analysis associated 16,951 TCR beta sequences with specific HLA alleles at a false discovery rate of 0.05. Sequencing depth was assumed to be roughly uniform across donors in the presence/absence analyses, though that assumption may not hold. In a later analysis, several top co-occurrence clusters were reported to appear linked to parvovirus B19, influenza, CMV and Epstein-Barr virus. Because HLA typing was unavailable for some donors at each locus, only the typed subset was used in association tests. An association between a missense DCLRE1C variant and V-gene and J-gene trimming of TCR beta chains was found in a later genetic analysis and replicated in an independent cohort. In both the original and validation cohorts, the classifier was reported to diagnose cytomegalovirus status with high specificity and sensitivity. The study listed 150 to 200 TCR beta chains as associated with cytomegalovirus. In a later genetic analysis, fewer N-insertions in productive TCRs were reported among donors in an Asian-associated ancestry cluster than the approximately 710-donor mean.

The method behind the library was the immunoSEQ multiplex PCR assay. A mixture of 60 forward primers for TCR Vbeta segments and 13 reverse primers for TCR Jbeta segments was used in the multiplex PCR. A multiplex PCR assay on genomic DNA amplified the CDR3 region of rearranged TCR beta genes. On the Illumina HiSeq System, the amplified TCR beta libraries were sequenced as 87-base-pair reads. In the source study's methods: Across the 600 to 700 repertoires, a later analysis counted tens of millions of unique TCR beta chains, 8.5 million to 12 million of which were shared by at least two donors. A nearest-neighbor algorithm error-corrected the raw reads and collapsed the reads into unique sequences, merging closely related sequences to remove PCR and sequencing errors. V, D and J gene segments were assigned by aligning CDR3 sequences to IMGT reference sequences. For a sequence to be retained, at least a six-nucleotide match to both a V gene segment and a J gene segment was required. A rearrangement was called productive if the CDR3 had no stop codons and remained in frame with V and J, and every other rearrangement was called non-productive. Following IMGT convention, CDR3 was defined as the stretch from the second conserved V-encoded cysteine to the conserved J-encoded phenylalanine. The earlier analysis of 500 to 600 of the donors excluded sequences that lacked an unambiguous match to a single V gene segment. An earlier analysis of a few hundred of the donors classified V segments as functional when productive rearrangements were above 56.7% and as segregating when the standard deviation between donors was above 5%. A statistical classification framework was developed to diagnose cytomegalovirus status using the catalog of TCR beta chain sequences. In a later analysis, V and J genes were assigned by comparing TCR nucleotide sequences against IMGT/GENE-DB human TR gene sequences. A later analysis assigned CDR3 sequences and most-parsimonious VDJ recombination scenarios with the TCRdist pipeline. In a later analysis, each TCR beta chain was defined by its CDR3 amino acid sequence together with its V-gene family, and reads lacking a unique V-gene family were excluded. As a way to deal with suspected cross-contamination and a sequencing artifact, a later analysis dropped more than 500 nucleotide sequences that were highly shared and had low generation probability. In a later analysis, a clonal expansion index for each public chain was calculated from normalized within-repertoire ranks of inferred template counts. In a later analysis, generation probabilities were computed with a VDJ recombination model fitted to out-of-frame rearrangements, and the resulting probabilities were checked against IGoR. In a later analysis, hypergeometric tests were used to score TCR-TCR, TCR-HLA and TCR-CMV co-occurrence, with a repertoire-size bias correction applied to TCR pairs. False discovery rates were estimated in a later analysis by permuting HLA or CMV assignments 20 times. In a later analysis, co-occurring TCRs were grouped using DBSCAN, and TCRdist sequence similarity was added for clustering within HLA-allele-positive subsets. Repertoires with fewer than 30,000 or more than 120,000 public chains, plus five repertoires with anomalous nucleotide sharing, were excluded from co-occurrence clustering. The source is immuneACCESS, and TCRdb retained only in-frame sequences with V and J called. Part of the clones is not carried over; for the studies checked, unresolved V genes explain less than half of this, and the remainder is unexplained. V and J calls and clone size are as listed in that table; D and trimming were resolved from the DNA. Here the sample has approximately 200,000 clones; less than 80% occur a single time. Clones ranked in the top ten supply approximately 0.22% of the sample.

Relative to germline, V is 3 bases shorter and J is 5 bases shorter, with 13 bases between their ends. Reading the germline V gene gives CDR1 SGHAT and CDR2 FQNNGV. From the cysteine through the phenylalanine, the CDR3 covers 14 amino acids. Only CDR3 DNA remains: 42 bases, in frame from the first base. The cohort comprised 670 or so healthy bone marrow donors. At the time of sampling, every cohort member was nominally healthy, though immune exposures that went unrecorded were likely present. The donor tested CMV seronegative, placing the donor among the roughly 400 seronegative members of the cohort. Every donor gave a peripheral blood sample, and the peripheral blood mononuclear cells from that sample were used for TCR beta sequencing. The Qiagen DNeasy Blood Extraction Kit was used to extract genomic DNA from the blood cell samples.

In this chain, TRBV11-2 is recombined with TRBJ2-5; TRBD1 might be the D gene, on 5 matching bases. This TCR was sampled from a girl aged 2 to 9 in good health and CMV-seronegative. Sequencing was performed on PBMCs. The sequenced DNA is TGTGCCAGCAGCTTTCTAGGGGATGGGGAGACCCAGTACTTC. It specifies CASSFLGDGETQYF.